The 27 T cell receptor beta chains listed next were all sequenced from one sample in a study of cytomegalovirus exposure and HLA in healthy donors. Primers included in the PCR were 60 Vbeta and 13 Jbeta primers. Here immunoSEQ multiplex PCR was the method, and the copy in TCRdb shows in-frame clones only, minus some. The repertoire holds some 150,000 clones, with 79% as singletons. Sequencing was performed on PBMCs. The receptor source for this set is a male donor in good health and CMV-seronegative.

V and J are TRBV7-2 and TRBJ2-5; the match to TRBD2 covers 9 bases. Losses at the gene ends were 3 bases for V and 4 bases for J; bases not matched to a gene: 6. Germline assignment: CDR1 SGHTA and CDR2 FQGNSA. The length of the CDR3 is 15 residues. CDR3: CASSFGGGAGETQYF. The CDR3 nucleotides are TGTGCCAGCAGCTTCGGCGGGGGGGCGGGAGAGACCCAGTACTTC.

This sequence joins TRBV6-1 and TRBJ2-2, with unresolved D. This CDR3 contains 15 residues. Trimming left V 2 bases short and J 4 bases short, with 11 bases between. CDR1 MNHNS and CDR2 SASEGT come from the germline V gene. CDR3 loop: CASSELPGLTGELFF. Here the CDR3 DNA reads TGTGCCAGCAGTGAACTGCCTGGGCTCACCGGGGAGCTGTTTTTT.

The V and J genes are TRBV5-4 and TRBJ2-2; maybe TRBD2 (7 bases). Germline assignment: CDR1 SGHNT and CDR2 YYREEE (reference sequence). V was cut by 4 bases and J by 0 bases, with 19 bases left in between. The CDR3 has 18 residues. CDR3 residues: CASSESRGGVPNTGELFF. Written as DNA, the CDR3 is TGTGCCAGCAGCGAATCTCGAGGGGGGGTCCCGAACACCGGGGAGCTGTTTTTT.

The chain recombines TRBV5-1 with TRBJ1-2; TRBD1 is a possible D gene (5 bases). Trimming cost V 0 bases and J 2 bases, with 11 bases left between them. Germline V CDR1 and CDR2: SGHRS, YFSETQ. The CDR3 is made up of 15 amino acids. The CDR3 region has the DNA TGCGCCAGCAGCTTGGATTACAGGATGAACTATGGCTACACCTTC. Encoded protein: CASSLDYRMNYGYTF. Supplemented by reference TRBV5-1 and TRBJ1-2, the full variable domain reads KAGVTQTPRYLIKTRGQQVTLSCSPISGHRSVSWYQQTPGQGLQFLFEYFSETQRNKGNFPGRFSGRQFSNSRSEMNVSTLELGDSALYLCASSLDYRMNYGYTFGSGTRLTVV.

Concerning this clone: An end of the junction does not agree with germline; a read error may underlie this. J is TRBJ1-2 and V is TRBV19, with D possibly TRBD1 on 5 matching bases. This CDR3 has 16 residues. Germline CDR1 LNHDA, CDR2 SQIVND (reference sequence). The CDR3 DNA sequence: TGTGCCAGTAGTATACCCCACCTCCAGGGTGGAGCCCCCAGCCACTTC. Its protein product is CASSIPHLQGGAPSHF.

The genes are TRBV10-3 and TRBJ2-5, with 7 nucleotides matching TRBD1. V was pared by 8 bases and J by 3 bases, with 3 bases of the junction left unmatched. The CDR3 is 12 amino acids. Germline V CDR1 and CDR2: ENHRY, SYGVKD. DNA for the CDR3: TGTGCCATCCGCACAGGGGAAGAGACCCAGTACTTC. Its protein product is CAIRTGEETQYF.

This chain links TRBV5-1 with TRBJ1-4; the D is unclear. The V gene's germline CDR1 is SGHRS and CDR2 YFSETQ. There are 14 residues in the CDR3. V lost 3 bases and J lost 8, with 14 bases in between. The CDR3 nucleotides are TGCGCCAGCAGCTCAGACCCTTTCGGGGAAAAACTGTTTTTT. Translation: CASSSDPFGEKLFF.

The chain is built from TRBV11-1 and TRBJ2-7; TRBD1 matches 10 bases. This CDR3 is 15 amino acids long. Germline CDR1 SGHAT, CDR2 FQDESV (reference sequence). Trimming removed 4 bases from V and 1 base from J; junction bases left unmatched: 4. CDR3 in DNA: TGTGCCAGCAGCTCCGGGACAGGGGAATCCTACGAGCAGTACTTC. Protein product: CASSSGTGESYEQYF.

The gene calls are TRBV19 and TRBJ1-2, with D tentatively TRBD1 (6 bases). Trimming pared 5 bases from V and 2 bases from J, leaving 15 bases between. The CDR3 length is 15 residues. CDR1 is LNHDA, CDR2 SQIVND, per germline (reference sequence). In DNA, the CDR3 is TGTGCCAGTAGTCCACAGGGAGGGGGAAACTATGGCTACACCTTC. Translated: CASSPQGGGNYGYTF.

The V call is TRBV2, the J call TRBJ1-5; no reliable D call. This CDR3 is 13 amino acids long. Germline values: CDR1 SNHLY, CDR2 FYNNEI. V was trimmed by 7 bases and J by 3 bases, leaving 10 bases between them. CDR3 protein: CASTGGPNQPQHF. The CDR3, as DNA: TGTGCCAGCACTGGAGGGCCCAATCAGCCCCAGCATTTT.

This chain uses TRBV11-3 with TRBJ1-1; D is undetermined. The CDR3 sequence is 14 residues long. The V gene's germline CDR1 is SGHNT and CDR2 YENEEA. V gave up 5 bases and J gave up 1 base, with 11 bases separating them. DNA of the CDR3: TGTGCCAGCAGCCCCAGACTTGGGAACACTGAAGCTTTCTTT. The encoded protein is CASSPRLGNTEAFF.

This clone has a single count. This chain joins TRBV19 and TRBJ2-7; no definite D call. The CDR3 length is 14 residues. Germline V lookup: CDR1 LNHDA, CDR2 SQIVND (reference sequence). Trimming removed 1 base from V and 0 bases from J, with 7 bases in between. The CDR3 DNA is TGTGCCAGTAGTATAGTGGGCACCTCCTACGAGCAGTACTTC. This encodes CASSIVGTSYEQYF.

The J gene is TRBJ1-1, the V gene TRBV5-4; 7 bases are shared with TRBD1. The germline V gene has CDR1 SGHNT and CDR2 YYREEE (reference sequence). The CDR3 is 14 amino acids. After removal of 4 bases from V and 5 bases from J, the junction contained 8 bases not matched to a gene. The CDR3 spells CASSAGTERTEAFF. The CDR3, as DNA: TGTGCCAGCAGCGCCGGGACAGAGAGGACTGAAGCTTTCTTT.

The J gene is TRBJ2-1, the V gene TRBV27; possible D gene TRBD1, 6 bases. The CDR3 totals 14 residues. Germline V gene sequence: CDR1 MNHEY, CDR2 SMNVEV (reference sequence). The V gene lost 7 bases and the J gene lost 2 bases, with 12 bases spanning the gap. The CDR3 sequence: CASTVTGPYNEQFF. CDR3 in DNA: TGTGCCAGCACTGTGACAGGCCCCTACAATGAGCAGTTCTTC.

The V and J genes are TRBV5-1 and TRBJ2-5, with D possibly being TRBD2 (6 bases). CDR1 and CDR2 from the germline V gene are SGHRS and YFSETQ. Deletions cut 4 bases from V and 4 bases from J, with 11 bases between. There are 13 residues in the CDR3. CDR3 sequence reads: CASSIADPETQYF. The CDR3 bases are TGCGCCAGCAGCATAGCGGACCCAGAGACCCAGTACTTC.

This clone was observed a handful of times. The chain is built from TRBV5-1 and TRBJ2-5; D is unresolved. Germline CDR1 reads SGHRS; CDR2 reads YFSETQ. The CDR3 consists of 15 residues. Deletions cut 0 bases from V and 1 base from J, with 10 bases between. The CDR3 reads CASSLVPQSQETQYF. The CDR3 DNA sequence: TGCGCCAGCAGCTTGGTTCCACAGAGCCAAGAGACCCAGTACTTC. The entire variable domain, with the rest obtained from reference TRBV5-1 and TRBJ2-5, is as follows: KAGVTQTPRYLIKTRGQQVTLSCSPISGHRSVSWYQQTPGQGLQFLFEYFSETQRNKGNFPGRFSGRQFSNSRSEMNVSTLELGDSALYLCASSLVPQSQETQYFGPGTRLLVL.

V is TRBV10-3 and J is TRBJ1-3, with a possible D match to TRBD1 (5 bases). Deletions cut 10 bases from V and 0 bases from J, with 13 bases between. Germline CDR1 ENHRY, CDR2 SYGVKD. The CDR3 has 14 residues. CDR3 in amino acids: CATTVPSSGNTIYF. As DNA, the CDR3 is TGTGCCACGACAGTTCCGAGCTCTGGAAACACCATATATTTT.

A single count supports this clone. The genes are TRBV19 and TRBJ2-1; tentative D call: TRBD2 (5 bases). This CDR3 has 13 amino acids. Germline CDR1 and CDR2: LNHDA and SQIVND (reference sequence). Trimming took 4 bases from V and 7 from J, leaving 11 bases between them. In DNA, the CDR3 is TGTGCCAGTAGTAGGCTTCCGGGGAATGAGCAGTTCTTC. Translation gives CASSRLPGNEQFF. Looking up the rest from reference TRBV19 and TRBJ2-1 gives the full variable domain: DGGITQSPKYLFRKEGQNVTLSCEQNLNHDAMYWYRQDPGQGLRLIYYSQIVNDFQKGDIAEGYSVSREKKESFPLTVTSAQKNPTAFYLCASSRLPGNEQFFGPGTRLTVL.

Note on this clone: The junction shows a germline mismatch at one end, possibly a read error. The chain carries TRBV7-7 and TRBJ2-5, with 14 bases aligning to TRBD2. CDR3 length equals 17 residues. Per the germline V gene, CDR1 is SSHAT and CDR2 is FNYEAQ (reference sequence). This CDR3 is CASSAGLAGGQWETQYF. The CDR3, as DNA: TGTGCTAGCAGCGCCGGACTAGCGGGGGGCCAGTGGGAGACCCAGTACTTC.

Of note for this clone: The sample holds other DNA sequences that translate to the same CDR3. The chain recombines TRBV2 with TRBJ2-1, with 7 bases fitting TRBD2. The CDR3 loop spans 13 amino acids. Germline CDR1 reads SNHLY; CDR2 reads FYNNEI. Trimming cost V 6 bases and J 8 bases; bases outside gene matches: 7. The CDR3 reads CASRRETGDEQFF. CDR3 DNA: TGTGCCAGCAGGCGGGAGACGGGCGATGAGCAGTTCTTC.

CDR3 DNA sequence: TGCGCCAGCAGCCAAGAAACCAGCGGGGGACTCCAAGAGACCCAGTACTTC. Its protein is CASSQETSGGLQETQYF. The rearrangement uses TRBV4-1 and TRBJ2-5; 8 bases are shared with TRBD2. The V and J ends lost 0 bases and 1 base, in that order; junction bases with no gene match: 7. CDR1 is MGHRA and CDR2 is YSYEKL in the germline V gene. CDR3 length: 17 residues.

The chain employs TRBV19 and TRBJ2-7; the match to TRBD1 covers 7 bases. This CDR3 comprises 15 residues. Germline values: CDR1 LNHDA, CDR2 SQIVND (reference sequence). Trimming at V came to 4 bases and at J to 4 bases, leaving 10 bases not matched to a gene. DNA for the CDR3: TGTGCCAGTAGTACCCGGACAGGACTGACTTACGAGCAGTACTTC. It specifies CASSTRTGLTYEQYF.

The genes are TRBV27 and TRBJ2-7, with a weak D call TRBD2 (5 bases). The CDR3 sequence is 14 residues long. Trimming stripped 3 bases from V and 5 bases from J, with 14 bases between. Looked up from germline, CDR1 is MNHEY and CDR2 is SMNVEV (reference sequence). CDR3 nucleotides: TGTGCCAGCAGTTTGGCGGGCCCTATGAACGAGCAGTACTTC. Amino acid sequence: CASSLAGPMNEQYF.

This sequence joins TRBV7-2 and TRBJ2-4; D is uncertain. The V gene's germline CDR1 is SGHTA and CDR2 FQGNSA. The CDR3 extends over 12 amino acids. V shed 0 bases and J shed 7 bases, with 4 bases lying between them. CDR3 protein: CASSLAPNIQYF. CDR3 nucleotide sequence: TGTGCCAGCAGCTTAGCCCCGAACATTCAGTACTTC.

This clone was counted once. The gene calls are TRBV5-6 and TRBJ2-7; 7 bases agree with TRBD1. There are 15 residues in the CDR3. The ends lost 5 bases at V and 1 base at J; junction bases unmatched: 9. Germline CDR1 reads SGHDT; CDR2 reads YYEEEE. CDR3 loop: CASRGDRVGSYEQYF. CDR3 bases: TGTGCCAGCAGGGGAGACAGGGTGGGTTCCTACGAGCAGTACTTC.

V and J are TRBV9 and TRBJ2-7; D might be TRBD2 (5 bases). The V end was cut by 0 bases, the J end by 1 base, with 8 bases between. The V gene's germline CDR1 is SGDLS and CDR2 YYNGEE. CDR3 size: 14 residues. CDR3 sequence reads: CASSVVDSSYEQYF. The CDR3 DNA sequence: TGTGCCAGCAGCGTAGTGGACTCGTCCTACGAGCAGTACTTC. Complete variable domain (other parts from reference TRBV9 and TRBJ2-7): DSGVTQTPKHLITATGQRVTLRCSPRSGDLSVYWYQQSLDQGLQFLIQYYNGEERAKGNILERFSAQQFPDLHSELNLSSLELGDSALYFCASSVVDSSYEQYFGPGTRLTVT.

On this clone itself: Other DNA variants within this sample encode the same CDR3. The chain is built from TRBV7-3 and TRBJ2-5; 8 nucleotides align to TRBD1. The CDR3 loop spans 13 amino acids. The germline V gene has CDR1 SGHTA and CDR2 FQGTGA. The junction had 4 bases not matched to a gene; V was cut back by 5 bases and J by 5 bases. The CDR3 DNA reads as TGTGCCAGCAGCCGAGGACAGGGTGAGACCCAGTACTTC. It specifies CASSRGQGETQYF.